This TCR beta chain originates from a study of T cell responses to AZD1222 COVID-19 vaccine. Study-wide results and limits: Two AZD1222 doses significantly raised spike-specific TCR breadth and depth over controls. CD4 TCRs associated with vaccination spanned spike, dominating at 160-218 and 743-854.

About this clone itself: The target antigen is unknown.

Germline CDR1 reads MDHEN; CDR2 reads SYDVKM. V shed 7 bases, J shed 15 bases, and the junction held 25 bases outside the gene matches. The CDR3 totals 17 residues. Profiled with immunoSEQ multiplex PCR; TCRdb holds only in-frame clones, not every one. The sample lists 140,000 to 150,000 clones; 92% were seen once. Material: peripheral blood, obtained 28 days after the second AZD1222 dose. The sequence came from an adult who received the AZD1222 COVID-19 vaccine. V usage is TRBV28 and J usage is TRBJ1-5, with 9 bases identical to TRBD1. Written as DNA, the CDR3 is TGTGCCAGCACCGGGACAGGGTTTCGGGCCAGCTATTCGGGCCTGCATTTT. Translation: CASTGTGFRASYSGLHF.